The present T cell receptor beta chain was sequenced within a study of sequential checkpoint blockade in melanoma. Overall study: First-line arms were nivolumab then ipilimumab, or the reverse, randomized 1:1.

Germline V lookup: CDR1 MNHNS, CDR2 SASEGT. The CDR3 extends over 13 amino acids. With 8 bases removed from V and 5 bases from J, the gap between germline ends came to 15 bases. Sequenced by immunoSEQ multiplex PCR; TCRdb stores in-frame clones only, minus some. The repertoire holds around 20,000 clones, with under 85% as singletons. Treatment in this sample: randomized to nivolumab then ipilimumab (arm A) or the reverse (arm B). This chain connects TRBV6-1 to TRBJ1-1; a possible D gene is TRBD1 (5 bases). This TCR derives from a human donor with melanoma. The specimen was CD8+ T cells sorted from blood (inferred from file names), collected from a patient given nivolumab and ipilimumab in sequence. The CDR3 sequence: CASGVARGTEAFF. The CDR3 bases are TGTGCCAGCGGGGTAGCAAGGGGAACTGAAGCTTTCTTT.